This TCR beta chain was sequenced in a study of blood T cell repertoires in COVID-19. Study summary: Italy, Spain and the United States were the sources of the convalescent and acute COVID-19 samples.

The table came from immunoSEQ multiplex PCR; TCRdb's copy has only in-frame clones and leaves some out. Altogether a few hundred thousand clones are present, under 85% being singletons, with the ten largest covering approximately 5%. The receptor was isolated from a woman aged 50 to 60 who had recovered from COVID-19. Sequences were obtained from PBMCs or T cells enriched from blood (not recorded which).

The CDR3: CATGTTGKECQPQHF. The CDR3 nucleotides read TGTGCCACCGGTACAACAGGGAAGGAGTGTCAGCCCCAGCATTTT. The rearrangement links TRBV24-1 to TRBJ1-5, with D possibly TRBD1 on 6 matching bases. Germline CDR1 is KGHDR and CDR2 is SFDVKD. V lost 9 bases and J lost 6, with 20 bases in between. The length of the CDR3 is 15 residues.